This T cell receptor (beta chain) was recorded in a study of shared clonotypes between healthy human individuals. Naive CD8 cells were CD45RO-negative, positively selected for CCR7, excluding terminally differentiated effector memory CD45RA+ cells. CDR1 is LGHNA and CDR2 is YSLEER in the germline V gene. V gave up 4 bases and J gave up 5 bases, with 18 bases separating them. This CDR3 has 16 amino acids. Study observations and caveats: An anticipated effect of sequencing depth on clonotype sharing among donors was recognized. Between a handful of donors, naive CD4 clonotypes were shared at a level of about 5%.

Notes on this clone: Its antigen is not known.

Each replicate PCR on the sorted subsets used approximately 200 ng DNA (roughly 27,000 T cell genomes). Using immunoSEQ multiplex PCR, the repertoire was profiled, and TCRdb retains in-frame clones only, with some absent. The repertoire holds around 2,000,000 clones, about 95% seen once, with around 1.1% in the top ten. The rearrangement links TRBV4-3 to TRBJ2-1, with D tentatively TRBD2 (6 bases). Input material: naive CD8+ T cells sorted from blood. The TCR sequence derives from a man aged 18 to 29 in good health. The CDR3 is CASSPYRGLLDNEQFF. The CDR3 nucleotides read TGCGCCAGCAGCCCATACCGGGGACTCCTGGACAATGAGCAGTTCTTC.